This entry concerns a single TCR beta chain. This record belongs to a study of blood T cell repertoires in COVID-19. Study as a whole: The United States, Italy and Spain provided the acute and convalescent COVID-19 samples. Sources were T cells, B-cell-depleted T cells, or PBMCs; the material itself was cDNA or gDNA.

Enrollment of patients from Seattle took place during active infection, with longitudinal follow-up. As originally analysed: Amplification from reference gene primers served as the basis for estimated nucleated cell counts. Produced via immunoSEQ multiplex PCR; TCRdb's table is partial and in-frame only. Clone size and V and J calls were adopted from that table, with D and trimming inferred from the DNA. This table holds some 220,000 clones, 70% to 90% found once. Between the trimmed V and J ends, which lost 6 bases and 3 bases, there was a span of 12 bases. The germline V gene encodes CDR1 MNHEY and CDR2 SVGAGI. The CDR3 totals 14 residues.

This chain joins TRBV6-5 and TRBJ1-5; D may be TRBD1 (6 bases). This sequence was found in a man between 50 and 59 years old with COVID-19, enrolled during active disease. The sequenced sample consisted of peripheral blood. Written as DNA, the CDR3 is TGTGCCAGCAGGCGTCCAGGGGACAATCAGCCCCAGCATTTT. Translation: CASRRPGDNQPQHF.